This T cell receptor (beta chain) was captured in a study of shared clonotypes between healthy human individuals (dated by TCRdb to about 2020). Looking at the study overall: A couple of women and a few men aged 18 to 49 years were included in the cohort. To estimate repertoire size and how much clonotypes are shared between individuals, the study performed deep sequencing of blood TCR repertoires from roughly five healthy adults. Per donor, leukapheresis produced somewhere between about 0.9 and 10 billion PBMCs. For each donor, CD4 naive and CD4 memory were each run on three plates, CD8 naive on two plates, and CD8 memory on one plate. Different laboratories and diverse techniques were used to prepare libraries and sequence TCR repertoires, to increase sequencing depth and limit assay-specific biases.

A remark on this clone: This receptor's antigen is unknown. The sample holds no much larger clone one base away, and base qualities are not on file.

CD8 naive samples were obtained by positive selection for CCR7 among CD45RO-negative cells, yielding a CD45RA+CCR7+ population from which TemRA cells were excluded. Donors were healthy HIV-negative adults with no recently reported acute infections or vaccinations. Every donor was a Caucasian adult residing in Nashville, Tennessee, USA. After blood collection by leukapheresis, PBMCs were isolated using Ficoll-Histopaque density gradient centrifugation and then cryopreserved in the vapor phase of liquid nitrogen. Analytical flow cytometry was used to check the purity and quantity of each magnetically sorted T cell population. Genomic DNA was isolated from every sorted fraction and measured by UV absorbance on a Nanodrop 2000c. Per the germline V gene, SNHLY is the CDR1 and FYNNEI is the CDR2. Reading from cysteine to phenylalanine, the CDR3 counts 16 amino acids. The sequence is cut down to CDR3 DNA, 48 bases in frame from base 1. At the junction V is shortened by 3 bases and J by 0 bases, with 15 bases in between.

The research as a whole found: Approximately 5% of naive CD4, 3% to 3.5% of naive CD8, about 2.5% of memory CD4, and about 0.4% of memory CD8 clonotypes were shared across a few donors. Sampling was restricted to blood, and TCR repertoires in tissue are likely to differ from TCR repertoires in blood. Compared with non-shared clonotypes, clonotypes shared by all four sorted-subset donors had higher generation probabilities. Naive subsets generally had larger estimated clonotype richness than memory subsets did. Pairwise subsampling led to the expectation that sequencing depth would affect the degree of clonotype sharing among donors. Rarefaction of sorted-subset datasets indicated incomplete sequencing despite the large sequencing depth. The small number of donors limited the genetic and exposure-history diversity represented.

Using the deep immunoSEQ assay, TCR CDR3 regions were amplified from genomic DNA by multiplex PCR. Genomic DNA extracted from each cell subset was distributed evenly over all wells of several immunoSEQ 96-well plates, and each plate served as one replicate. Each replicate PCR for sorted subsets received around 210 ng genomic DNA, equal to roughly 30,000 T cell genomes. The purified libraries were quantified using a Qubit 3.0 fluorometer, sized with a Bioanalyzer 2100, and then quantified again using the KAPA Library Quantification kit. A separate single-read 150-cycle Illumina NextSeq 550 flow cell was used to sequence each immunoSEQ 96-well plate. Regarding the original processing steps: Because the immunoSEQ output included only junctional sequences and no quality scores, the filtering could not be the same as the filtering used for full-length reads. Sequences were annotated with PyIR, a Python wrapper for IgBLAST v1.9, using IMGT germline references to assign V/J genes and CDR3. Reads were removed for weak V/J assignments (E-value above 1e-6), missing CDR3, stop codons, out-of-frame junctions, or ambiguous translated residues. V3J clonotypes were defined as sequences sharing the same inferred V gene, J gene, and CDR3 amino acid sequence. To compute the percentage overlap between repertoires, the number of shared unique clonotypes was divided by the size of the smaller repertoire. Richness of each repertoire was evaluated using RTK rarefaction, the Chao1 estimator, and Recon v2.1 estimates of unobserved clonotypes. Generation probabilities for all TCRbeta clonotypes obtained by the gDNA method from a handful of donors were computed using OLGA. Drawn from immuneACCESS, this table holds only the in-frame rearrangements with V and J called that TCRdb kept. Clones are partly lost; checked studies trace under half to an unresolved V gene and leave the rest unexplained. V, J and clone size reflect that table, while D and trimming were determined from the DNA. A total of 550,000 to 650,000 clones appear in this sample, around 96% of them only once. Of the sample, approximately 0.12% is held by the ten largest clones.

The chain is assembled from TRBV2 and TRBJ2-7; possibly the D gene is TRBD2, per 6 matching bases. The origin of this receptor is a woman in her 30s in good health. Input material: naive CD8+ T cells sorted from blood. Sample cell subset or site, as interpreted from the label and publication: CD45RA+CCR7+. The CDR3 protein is CASSDQRAGSSYEQYF. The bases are TGTGCCAGCAGTGACCAGCGGGCGGGAAGCTCCTACGAGCAGTACTTC.